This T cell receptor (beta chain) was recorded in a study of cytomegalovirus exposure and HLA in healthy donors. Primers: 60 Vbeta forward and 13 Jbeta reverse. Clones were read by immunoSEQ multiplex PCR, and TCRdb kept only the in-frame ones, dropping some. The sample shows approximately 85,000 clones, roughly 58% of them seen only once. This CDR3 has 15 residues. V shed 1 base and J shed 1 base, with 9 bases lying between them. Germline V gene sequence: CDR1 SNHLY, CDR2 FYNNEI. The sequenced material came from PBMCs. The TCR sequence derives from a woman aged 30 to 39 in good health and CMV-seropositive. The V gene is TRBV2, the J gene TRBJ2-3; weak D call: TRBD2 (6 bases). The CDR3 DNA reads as TGTGCCAGCAGTGAAGAGGCTAGCGGCACAGATACGCAGTATTTT. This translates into CASSEEASGTDTQYF.